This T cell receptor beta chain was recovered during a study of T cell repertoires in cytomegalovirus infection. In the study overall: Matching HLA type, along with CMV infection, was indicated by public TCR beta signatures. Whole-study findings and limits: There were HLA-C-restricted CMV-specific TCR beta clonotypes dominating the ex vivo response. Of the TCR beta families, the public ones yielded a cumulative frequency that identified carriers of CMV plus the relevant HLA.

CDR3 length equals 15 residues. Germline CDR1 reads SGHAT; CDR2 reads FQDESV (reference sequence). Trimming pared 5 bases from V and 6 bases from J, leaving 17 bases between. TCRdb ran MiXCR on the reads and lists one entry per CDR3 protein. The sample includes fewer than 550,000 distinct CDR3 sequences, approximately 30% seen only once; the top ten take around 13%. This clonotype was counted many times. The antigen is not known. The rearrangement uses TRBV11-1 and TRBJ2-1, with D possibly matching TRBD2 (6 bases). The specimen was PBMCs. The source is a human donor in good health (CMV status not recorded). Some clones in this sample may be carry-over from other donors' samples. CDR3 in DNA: TGTGCCAGCAGCCTCTCAGCGGGCACAGGCAATGAGCAGTTCTTC. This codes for CASSLSAGTGNEQFF.